These 20 T cell receptor beta chains originate from one sample sequenced in a study of beta chain features in type 1 diabetes (dated by TCRdb to 2017 to 2018). The method was the immunoSEQ multiplex PCR assay. The entire amount of isolated RNA was reverse transcribed using the High Capacity cDNA Reverse Transcription Kit, so the sequenced TCRB transcripts were expressed ones. As stored in TCRdb, this immuneACCESS dataset retains in-frame rearrangements with V and J assigned. A fraction of the clones does not appear; measured against another copy, unresolved V genes explain less than half of the discrepancy, and the remainder lacks a known reason. The sample includes 150,000 to 200,000 clones, with 9% to 10% observed a single time. The ten largest account for 2% to 2.5% of the sample. Sequencing used central memory CD4+ T cells from blood. The receptors here all came from a woman aged 18-29 years in good health.

This clone has more than one count but fewer than ten. This sequence may be a read error, since a much larger clone differs from it by one base. J is TRBJ1-5 and V is TRBV10-3; 9 bases are a match to TRBD1. V shed 4 bases and J 2 bases; nucleotides not matched to a gene: 0. CDR1 and CDR2 (germline): ENHRY, SYGVKD. The CDR3 is 14 amino acids. The CDR3 loop reads CAISGTGGNQPQHF. The CDR3 DNA follows: TGTGCCATCAGTGGGACAGGGGGCAATCAGCCCCAGCATTTT.

This clone was detected only a few times. The rearrangement joins TRBV25-1 to TRBJ2-7, with 10 positions matching TRBD1. The J segment lost 3 bases and the V segment lost 4 bases, leaving 3 bases of the junction unmatched. Germline V gives CDR1 MGHDK, CDR2 SYGVNS. The CDR3 runs to 14 residues. The CDR3 protein is CASSGTGGRYEQYF. The CDR3 nucleotides are TGTGCCAGCAGTGGGACAGGGGGACGCTACGAGCAGTACTTC.

This clone was seen only a few times. The rearrangement uses TRBV4-2 and TRBJ1-2, with no clear D. Germline V gene sequence: CDR1 LGHNA, CDR2 YNFKEQ. V lost 0 bases, J lost 2 bases, and 19 bases lay in between. CDR3 length: 18 residues. The CDR3 DNA reads TGTGCCAGCAGCCAAGAAAAGTCGGTCGGAGTCTCCAACTATGGCTACACCTTC. Encoded protein: CASSQEKSVGVSNYGYTF.

This chain links TRBV6-5 with TRBJ1-2; D not resolved. This CDR3 comprises 12 residues. CDR1 MNHEY and CDR2 SVGAGI come from the germline V gene. Trimming removed 4 bases at V and 8 bases at J, with 11 bases between. DNA of the CDR3: TGTGCCAGCAGTTCCTACAGAGTCGGCTACACCTTC. Translated, it gives CASSSYRVGYTF.

The rearrangement links TRBV2 to TRBJ2-2; possibly TRBD2 for D (5 bases). CDR1 SNHLY and CDR2 FYNNEI come from the germline V gene. The CDR3 runs 15 residues. The V end lost 4 bases, the J end lost 0 bases, and 9 bases lay between the germline ends. CDR3 nucleotides: TGTGCCAGCAGTGTGGAGACTACGAACACCGGGGAGCTGTTTTTT. This encodes CASSVETTNTGELFF.

CDR3 residues: CASSTDLAGGPAGELFF. CDR3 nucleotides: TGCGCCAGCAGCACGGATTTAGCGGGAGGGCCGGCCGGGGAGCTGTTTTTT. This chain joins TRBV5-1 and TRBJ2-2, with 11 bases lining up with TRBD2. The V gene end was trimmed by 4 bases and the J gene end by 6 bases; junction bases not matched to a gene: 11. CDR1 SGHRS and CDR2 YFSETQ come from the germline V gene. The CDR3 totals 17 residues.

V and J are TRBV7-2 and TRBJ2-7; perhaps TRBD1 as D (5 bases). The CDR3 is 11 residues long. The V end lost 2 bases, the J end lost 6 bases, and 5 bases lay between the germline ends. Germline values: CDR1 SGHTA, CDR2 FQGNSA. The CDR3 sequence is CASSLTGEQYF. CDR3 nucleotides: TGTGCCAGCAGCTTAACAGGCGAGCAGTACTTC.

V and J are TRBV2 and TRBJ1-5; 8 nucleotides match TRBD1. CDR1 is SNHLY, CDR2 FYNNEI, per germline. The CDR3 spans 16 residues. Trimming cost V 0 bases and J 6 bases; bases outside gene matches: 7. The CDR3 is CASSEAKTGVGQPQHF. As DNA, the CDR3 is TGTGCCAGCAGTGAAGCGAAGACAGGGGTGGGTCAGCCCCAGCATTTT.

The CDR3 loop is CASSQGLRQQETQYF. The DNA for the CDR3 is TGCGCCAGCAGCCAAGGTTTGCGACAGCAAGAGACCCAGTACTTC. This rearrangement joins TRBV4-1 to TRBJ2-5; possible D gene TRBD1, 5 bases. CDR1 and CDR2 (germline): MGHRA, YSYEKL. V lost 1 base and J lost 2, with 11 bases in between. The CDR3 extends over 15 amino acids.

The chain carries TRBV5-4 and TRBJ2-3; tentatively, D is TRBD2 (5 bases). The germline V gene encodes CDR1 SGHNT and CDR2 YYREEE (reference sequence). The CDR3 is 15 residues long. V lost 4 bases to trimming and J lost 5 bases, with 17 bases between them. CDR3 coding DNA: TGTGCCAGCAGCCCGGATGAGGGCTTTCAAGATACGCAGTATTTT. This codes for CASSPDEGFQDTQYF.

This clone was seen a few times. The V call is TRBV5-1, the J call TRBJ2-1; 11 nucleotides match TRBD2. This CDR3 spans 14 amino acids. The V gene's germline CDR1 is SGHRS and CDR2 YFSETQ. Trimming at V came to 5 bases and at J to 5 bases, leaving 3 bases not matched to a gene. CDR3 sequence (DNA): TGCGCCAGCAGACTGGGACTAGCGGACAATGAGCAGTTCTTC. Its translation: CASRLGLADNEQFF.

CDR3 sequence: CSVEGGEGNTEAFF. The CDR3, as DNA: TGCAGCGTTGAAGGGGGGGAGGGGAACACTGAAGCTTTCTTT. This chain uses TRBV29-1 with TRBJ1-1; tentative D call: TRBD1 (5 bases). Germline loops: CDR1 SQVTM, CDR2 ANQGSEA. This CDR3 region has 14 residues. The V end lost 1 base, the J end lost 1 base, and 10 bases lay between the germline ends.

The V and J genes are TRBV27 and TRBJ2-5; the D is unclear. Trimming shortened V by 3 bases and J by 2 bases, and 7 bases separated the two germline ends. This CDR3 region has 13 residues. From germline, CDR1 is MNHEY and CDR2 SMNVEV (reference sequence). The CDR3: CASSFSVQETQYF. The CDR3 DNA is TGTGCCAGCAGTTTTTCGGTACAAGAGACCCAGTACTTC.

This clone was observed a handful of times. V and J are TRBV7-2 and TRBJ2-7, with 8 bases matching TRBD1. CDR1 SGHTA and CDR2 FQGNSA come from the germline V gene. This CDR3 is built from 13 residues. V shed 5 bases and J 3 bases; nucleotides not matched to a gene: 3. CDR3 bases: TGTGCCAGCAGCCCCGGACAGGGCTACGAGCAGTACTTC. Translated, it gives CASSPGQGYEQYF.

This clone was observed a few times. The rearrangement links TRBV6-1 to TRBJ1-2; a weak D match, TRBD1 (5 bases). CDR1 MNHNS and CDR2 SASEGT come from the germline V gene. Trimming stripped 2 bases from V and 2 bases from J, with 9 bases between. The CDR3 spans 14 residues. The CDR3 region is CASSESAGNYGYTF. CDR3 nucleotide sequence: TGTGCCAGCAGTGAATCCGCAGGGAACTATGGCTACACCTTC.

This rearrangement joins TRBV4-1 to TRBJ2-1; 11 bases are shared with TRBD2. V gave up 3 bases and J gave up 4 bases; unmatched junction bases: 8. The germline CDR1 and CDR2 sequences are MGHRA and YSYEKL. The CDR3 totals 17 residues. The CDR3 bases are TGCGCCAGCAGCCACCCTCCAGGGACTAGCGGATACAATGAGCAGTTCTTC. It codes for CASSHPPGTSGYNEQFF.

The sample holds a few counts of this clone. The rearrangement uses TRBV4-1 and TRBJ2-2; D gene unclear. This CDR3 is built from 15 residues. The ends were cut back, 2 bases at V and 2 bases at J, with 9 bases in the middle. Germline values: CDR1 MGHRA, CDR2 YSYEKL. CDR3 sequence (DNA): TGCGCCAGCAGCCAAACTATCGGTAACACCGGGGAGCTGTTTTTT. It encodes CASSQTIGNTGELFF.

This clone was seen a few times. The gene calls are TRBV6-5 and TRBJ2-3; possible D gene TRBD2, 5 bases. Trimming pared 7 bases from V and 5 bases from J, leaving 16 bases between. From germline, CDR1 is MNHEY and CDR2 SVGAGI. The CDR3 loop spans 14 amino acids. The CDR3: CASNARATLDTQYF. CDR3 bases: TGTGCCAGCAACGCGCGGGCTACTCTAGATACGCAGTATTTT.

This chain links TRBV7-9 with TRBJ1-6, with 10 nucleotides matching TRBD1. The ends lost 5 bases at V and 9 bases at J; junction bases unmatched: 7. CDR1 is SEHNR, CDR2 FQNEAQ, per germline (reference sequence). This CDR3 is built from 15 residues. This CDR3 is CASSRQGANSSPLHF. The DNA of the CDR3 is TGTGCCAGCAGCCGACAGGGGGCGAATAGTTCACCCCTCCACTTT.

This clone was counted between two and nine times. The V gene is TRBV12-5, the J gene TRBJ2-1; tentative D call: TRBD1 (6 bases). The germline gives CDR1 LGHNT, CDR2 FRNRAP. Deletions cut 5 bases from V and 4 bases from J, with 9 bases between. This CDR3 comprises 13 residues. CDR3 nucleotides: TGTGCTAGTGGTGGAACAGGGTACAATGAGCAGTTCTTC. Residues: CASGGTGYNEQFF.